Given below is one TCR beta chain in context. Its antigen is currently unknown. One end of the junction is discordant with germline, which a read error may explain. The CDR3 consists of 14 residues. The sample comes from a study of neurological immune-mediated disorders. Notes on the study in general: TCR clonal expansion peaked in HTLV-1-associated myelopathy patients and was lowest in multiple sclerosis patients.

Unsorted libraries were prepared from 2 million PBMCs held at -80 C. cDNA synthesis was performed by 5'RACE with 10-nucleotide random UMIs. From the 5' RACE reads, TCRdb called clonotypes with MiXCR, one entry per CDR3 protein. The sample records about 28,000 distinct CDR3 sequences, around 12% being singletons. The sample comprised PBMCs. The source is a man aged 55 to 69 in good health. The chain employs TRBV12-3 or TRBV12-4 and TRBJ2-2; a weak D match, TRBD2 (6 bases). The CDR3 bases are TGTGTCAGCAGTAGCCGACTAGTATCCTGGGAGCTGTTTTTT. This encodes CVSSSRLVSWELFF.